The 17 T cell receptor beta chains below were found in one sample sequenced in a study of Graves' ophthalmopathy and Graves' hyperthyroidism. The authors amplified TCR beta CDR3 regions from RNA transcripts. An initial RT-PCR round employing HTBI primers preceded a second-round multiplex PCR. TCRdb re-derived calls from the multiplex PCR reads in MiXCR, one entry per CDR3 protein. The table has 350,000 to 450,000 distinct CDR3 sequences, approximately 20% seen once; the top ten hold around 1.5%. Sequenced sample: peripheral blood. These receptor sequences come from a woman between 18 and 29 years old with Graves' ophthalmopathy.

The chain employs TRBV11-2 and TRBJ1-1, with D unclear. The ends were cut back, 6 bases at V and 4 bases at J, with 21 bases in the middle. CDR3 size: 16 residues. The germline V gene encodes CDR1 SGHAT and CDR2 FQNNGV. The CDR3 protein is CASRSPGGRARTEAFF. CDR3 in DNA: TGTGCCAGCAGATCTCCTGGAGGTCGGGCACGCACTGAAGCTTTCTTT. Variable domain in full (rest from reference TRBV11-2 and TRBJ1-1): EAGVAQSPRYKIIEKRQSVAFWCNPISGHATLYWYQQILGQGPKLLIQFQNNGVVDDSQLPKDRFSAERLKGVDSTLKIQPAKLEDSAVYLCASRSPGGRARTEAFFGQGTRLTVV.

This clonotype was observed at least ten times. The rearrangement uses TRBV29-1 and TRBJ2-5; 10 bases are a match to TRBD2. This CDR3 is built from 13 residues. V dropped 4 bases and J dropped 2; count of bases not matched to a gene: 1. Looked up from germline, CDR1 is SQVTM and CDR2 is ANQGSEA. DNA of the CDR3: TGCAGCGTTGGACTAGCGGGTCAAGAGACCCAGTACTTC. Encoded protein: CSVGLAGQETQYF.

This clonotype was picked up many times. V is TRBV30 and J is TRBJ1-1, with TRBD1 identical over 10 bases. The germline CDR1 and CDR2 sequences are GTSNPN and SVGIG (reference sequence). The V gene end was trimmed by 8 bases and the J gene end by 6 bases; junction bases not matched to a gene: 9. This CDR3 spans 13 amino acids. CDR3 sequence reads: CALRRQGASEAFF. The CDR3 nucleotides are TGTGCCCTCCGGAGACAGGGGGCCTCTGAAGCTTTCTTT.

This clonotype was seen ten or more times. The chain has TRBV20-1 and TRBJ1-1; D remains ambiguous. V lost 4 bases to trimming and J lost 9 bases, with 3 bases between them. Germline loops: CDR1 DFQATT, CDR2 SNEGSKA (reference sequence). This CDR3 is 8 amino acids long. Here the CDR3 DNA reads TGCAGTGCTACCCAAGCTTTCTTT. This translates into CSATQAFF.

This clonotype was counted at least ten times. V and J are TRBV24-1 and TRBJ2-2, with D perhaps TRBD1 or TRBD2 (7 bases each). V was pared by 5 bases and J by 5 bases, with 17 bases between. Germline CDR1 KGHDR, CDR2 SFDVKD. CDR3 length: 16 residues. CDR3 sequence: CATSGPGGAVTGELFF. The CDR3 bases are TGTGCCACCAGTGGTCCAGGGGGGGCTGTGACCGGGGAGCTGTTTTTT.

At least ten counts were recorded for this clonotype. The CDR3 loop reads CASSYPRDRGKGQPQHF. The CDR3 DNA is TGTGCCAGCAGTTACCCCCGGGACAGGGGGAAAGGACAGCCCCAGCATTTT. The rearrangement links TRBV6-2 or TRBV6-3 to TRBJ1-5, with 11 bases matching TRBD1. This CDR3 has 17 residues. Trimming cost V 2 bases and J 7 bases; bases outside gene matches: 10. Germline CDR1 is MNHEY and CDR2 is SVGEGT.

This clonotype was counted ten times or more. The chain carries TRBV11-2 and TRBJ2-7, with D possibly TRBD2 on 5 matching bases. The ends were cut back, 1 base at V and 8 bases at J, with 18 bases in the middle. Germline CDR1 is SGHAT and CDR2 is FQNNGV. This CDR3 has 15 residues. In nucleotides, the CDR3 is TGTGCCAGCAGCTTAGTAGAGGCGGGCCGCTATCAGCAGTACTTC. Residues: CASSLVEAGRYQQYF.

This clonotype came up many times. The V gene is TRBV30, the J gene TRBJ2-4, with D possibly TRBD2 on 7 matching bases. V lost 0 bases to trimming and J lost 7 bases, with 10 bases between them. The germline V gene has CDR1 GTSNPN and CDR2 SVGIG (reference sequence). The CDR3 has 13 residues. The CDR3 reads CAWSVGGGNIQYF. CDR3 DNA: TGTGCCTGGAGTGTAGGGGGAGGGAACATTCAGTACTTC.

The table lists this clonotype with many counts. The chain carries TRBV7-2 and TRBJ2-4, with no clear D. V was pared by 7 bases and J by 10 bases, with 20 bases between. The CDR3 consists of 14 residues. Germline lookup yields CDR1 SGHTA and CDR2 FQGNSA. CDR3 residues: CASTPQTSYPIQYF. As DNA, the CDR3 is TGTGCCAGCACCCCCCAGACCTCCTACCCGATTCAGTACTTC.

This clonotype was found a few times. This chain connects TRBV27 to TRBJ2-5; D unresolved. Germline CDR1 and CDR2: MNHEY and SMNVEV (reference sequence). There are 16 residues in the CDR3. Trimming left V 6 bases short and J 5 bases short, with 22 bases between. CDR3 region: CASRPWSGSTVETQYF. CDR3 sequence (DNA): TGTGCCAGCAGGCCTTGGTCCGGGTCCACGGTGGAGACCCAGTACTTC.

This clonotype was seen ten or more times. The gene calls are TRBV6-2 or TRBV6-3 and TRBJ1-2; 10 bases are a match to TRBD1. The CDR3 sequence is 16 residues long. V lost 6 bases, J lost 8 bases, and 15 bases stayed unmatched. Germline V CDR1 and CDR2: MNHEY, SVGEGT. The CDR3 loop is CASRGQGRRAGEGYTF. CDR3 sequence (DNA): TGTGCCAGCAGGGGACAGGGGAGGAGGGCAGGAGAAGGCTACACCTTC.

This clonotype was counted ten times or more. The CDR3 DNA follows: TGCGCCAGCAGCTTGGGACAAACATCTGCGGGCACCGGGGAGCTGTTTTTT. It yields the protein CASSLGQTSAGTGELFF. V gene TRBV5-1 combines with J gene TRBJ2-2; TRBD2 is a possible D gene (5 bases). The CDR3 sequence is 17 residues long. V shed 0 bases and J shed 4 bases, with 16 bases lying between them. Germline V gives CDR1 SGHRS, CDR2 YFSETQ.

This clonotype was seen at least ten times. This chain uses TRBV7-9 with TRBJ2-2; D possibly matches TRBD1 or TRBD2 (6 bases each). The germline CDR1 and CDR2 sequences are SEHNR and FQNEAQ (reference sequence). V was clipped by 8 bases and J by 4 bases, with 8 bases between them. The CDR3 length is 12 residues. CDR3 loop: CASEGGTGELFF. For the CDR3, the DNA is TGTGCCAGCGAGGGGGGCACCGGGGAGCTGTTTTTT.

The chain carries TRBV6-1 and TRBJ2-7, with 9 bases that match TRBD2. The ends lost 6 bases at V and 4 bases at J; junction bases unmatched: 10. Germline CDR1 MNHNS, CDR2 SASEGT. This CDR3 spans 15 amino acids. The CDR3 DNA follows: TGTGCCAGCAGCGATAATACGGGACTAGCTTACGAGCAGTACTTC. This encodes CASSDNTGLAYEQYF.

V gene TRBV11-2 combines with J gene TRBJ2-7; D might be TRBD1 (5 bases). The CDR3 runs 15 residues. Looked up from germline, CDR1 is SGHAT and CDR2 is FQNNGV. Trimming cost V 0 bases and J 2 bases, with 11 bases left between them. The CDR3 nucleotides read TGTGCCAGCAGCTTAGAGATGGGGCTACCCTACGAGCAGTACTTC. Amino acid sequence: CASSLEMGLPYEQYF.

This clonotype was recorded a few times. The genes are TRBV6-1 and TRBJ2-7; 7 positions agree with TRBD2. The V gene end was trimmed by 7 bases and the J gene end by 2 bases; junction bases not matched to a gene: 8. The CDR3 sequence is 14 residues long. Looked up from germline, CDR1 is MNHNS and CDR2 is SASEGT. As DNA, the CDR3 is TGTGCCAGCAACTCCTTGGGGGGGGCCTACGAGCAGTACTTC. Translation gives CASNSLGGAYEQYF.

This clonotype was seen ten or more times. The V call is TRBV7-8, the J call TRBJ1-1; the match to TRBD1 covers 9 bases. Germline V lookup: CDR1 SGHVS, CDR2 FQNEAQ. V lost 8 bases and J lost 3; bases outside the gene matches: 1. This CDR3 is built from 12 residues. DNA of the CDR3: TGTGCCAGCGGACAGGGGTACACTGAAGCTTTCTTT. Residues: CASGQGYTEAFF.